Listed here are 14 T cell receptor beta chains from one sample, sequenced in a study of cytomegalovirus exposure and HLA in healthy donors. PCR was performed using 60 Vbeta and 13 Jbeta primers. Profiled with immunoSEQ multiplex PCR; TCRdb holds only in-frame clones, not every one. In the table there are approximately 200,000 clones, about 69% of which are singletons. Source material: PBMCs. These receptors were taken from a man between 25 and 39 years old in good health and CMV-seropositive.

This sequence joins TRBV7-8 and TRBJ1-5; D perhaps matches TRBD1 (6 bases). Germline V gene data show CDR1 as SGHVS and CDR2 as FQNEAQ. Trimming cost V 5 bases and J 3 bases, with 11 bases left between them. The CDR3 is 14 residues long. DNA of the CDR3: TGTGCCAGCAGCACCCGGGACAACAATCAGCCCCAGCATTTT. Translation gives CASSTRDNNQPQHF.

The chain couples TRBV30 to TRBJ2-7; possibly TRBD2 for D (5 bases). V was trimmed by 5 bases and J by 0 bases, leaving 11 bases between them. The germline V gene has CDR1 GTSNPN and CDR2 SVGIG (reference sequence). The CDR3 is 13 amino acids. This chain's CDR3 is CAWCRGISYEQYF. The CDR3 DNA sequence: TGTGCCTGGTGCCGAGGGATCTCCTACGAGCAGTACTTC.

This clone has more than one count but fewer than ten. The CDR3 loop is CASSLVGTTEKLFF. The CDR3 DNA reads TGTGCCAGCAGCTTAGTGGGGACAACCGAAAAACTGTTTTTT. This chain connects TRBV7-9 to TRBJ1-4, with D perhaps matching TRBD1 (6 bases). The CDR3 extends over 14 amino acids. Trimming left V 1 base short and J 8 bases short, with 11 bases between. Germline assignment: CDR1 SEHNR and CDR2 FQNEAQ (reference sequence).

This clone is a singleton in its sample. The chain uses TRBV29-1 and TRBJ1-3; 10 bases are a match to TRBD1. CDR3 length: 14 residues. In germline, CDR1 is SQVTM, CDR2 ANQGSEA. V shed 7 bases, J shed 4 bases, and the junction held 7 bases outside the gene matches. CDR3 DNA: TGCAGCGCGACAGGGGGCTGGGAAGGAAACACCATATATTTT. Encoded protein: CSATGGWEGNTIYF.

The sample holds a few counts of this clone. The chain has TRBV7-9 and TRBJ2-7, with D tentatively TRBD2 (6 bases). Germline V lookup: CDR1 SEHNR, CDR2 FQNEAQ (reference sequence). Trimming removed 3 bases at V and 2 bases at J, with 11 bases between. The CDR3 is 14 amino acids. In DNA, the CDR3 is TGTGCCAGCAGCTTTGGAGGGATCCCCTACGAGCAGTACTTC. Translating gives CASSFGGIPYEQYF.

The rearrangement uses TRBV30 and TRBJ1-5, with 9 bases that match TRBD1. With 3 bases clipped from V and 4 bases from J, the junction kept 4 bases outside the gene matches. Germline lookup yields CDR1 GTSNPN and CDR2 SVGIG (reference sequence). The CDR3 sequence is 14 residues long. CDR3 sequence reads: CAWSRDRENQPQHF. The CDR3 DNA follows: TGTGCCTGGAGCCGGGACAGGGAGAATCAGCCCCAGCATTTT.

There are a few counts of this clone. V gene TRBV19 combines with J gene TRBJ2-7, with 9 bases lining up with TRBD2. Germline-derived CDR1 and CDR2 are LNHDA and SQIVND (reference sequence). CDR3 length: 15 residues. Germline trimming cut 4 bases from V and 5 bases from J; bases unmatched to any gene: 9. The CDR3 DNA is TGTGCCAGTAGTACCGGCGGGAGGGAAGTCGACGAGCAGTACTTC. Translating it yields CASSTGGREVDEQYF.

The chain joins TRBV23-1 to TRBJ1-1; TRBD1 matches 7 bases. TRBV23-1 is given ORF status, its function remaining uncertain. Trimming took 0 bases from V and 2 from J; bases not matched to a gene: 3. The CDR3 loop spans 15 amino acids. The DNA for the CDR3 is TGCGCCAGCAGTCAATCGAAGGGGGCTAACACTGAAGCTTTCTTT. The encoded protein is CASSQSKGANTEAFF.

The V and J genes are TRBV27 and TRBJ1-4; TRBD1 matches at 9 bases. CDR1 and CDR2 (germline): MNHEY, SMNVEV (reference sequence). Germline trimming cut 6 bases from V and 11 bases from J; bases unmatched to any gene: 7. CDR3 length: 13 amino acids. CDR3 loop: CASSQDRGGKLFF. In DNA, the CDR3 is TGTGCCAGCAGCCAGGACAGGGGAGGCAAACTGTTTTTT.

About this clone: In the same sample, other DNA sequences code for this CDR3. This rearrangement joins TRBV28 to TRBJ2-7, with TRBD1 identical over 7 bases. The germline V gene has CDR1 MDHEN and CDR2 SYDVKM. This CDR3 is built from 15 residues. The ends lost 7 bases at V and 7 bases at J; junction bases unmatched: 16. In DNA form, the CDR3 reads TGTGCCAGCAACCTAGGGGCAGGGGGTCTTGAAGAGCAGTACTTC. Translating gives CASNLGAGGLEEQYF.

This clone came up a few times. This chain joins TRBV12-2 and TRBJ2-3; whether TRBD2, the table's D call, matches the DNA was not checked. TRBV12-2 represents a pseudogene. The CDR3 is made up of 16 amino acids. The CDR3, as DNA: TGTGCAAGTCGCTTAGCGCCGGGTTTTACTGCAGATACGCAGTATTTT. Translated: CASRLAPGFTADTQYF.

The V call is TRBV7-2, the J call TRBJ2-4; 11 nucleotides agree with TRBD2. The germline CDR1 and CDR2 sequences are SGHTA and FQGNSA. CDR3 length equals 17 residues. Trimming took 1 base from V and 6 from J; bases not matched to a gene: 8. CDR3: CASSLGGTSGYGNIQYF. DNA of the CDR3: TGTGCCAGCAGCTTAGGAGGGACTAGCGGTTACGGAAACATTCAGTACTTC. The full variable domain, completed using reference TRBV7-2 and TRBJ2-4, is GAGVSQSPSNKVTEKGKDVELRCDPISGHTALYWYRQSLGQGLEFLIYFQGNSAPDKSGLPSDRFSAERTGGSVSTLTIQRTQQEDSAVYLCASSLGGTSGYGNIQYFGAGTRLSVL.

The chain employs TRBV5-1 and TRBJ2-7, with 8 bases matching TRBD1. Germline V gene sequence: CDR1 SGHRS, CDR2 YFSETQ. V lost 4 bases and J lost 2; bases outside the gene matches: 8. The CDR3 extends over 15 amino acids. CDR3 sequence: CASSAQTGAPYEQYF. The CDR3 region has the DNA TGCGCCAGCAGCGCCCAGACAGGGGCCCCCTACGAGCAGTACTTC.

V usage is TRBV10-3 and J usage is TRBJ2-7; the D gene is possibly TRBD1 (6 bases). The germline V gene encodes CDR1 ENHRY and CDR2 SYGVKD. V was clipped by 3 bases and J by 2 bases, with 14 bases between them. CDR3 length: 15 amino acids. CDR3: CAISEGQRITYEQYF. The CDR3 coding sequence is TGTGCCATCAGTGAAGGACAGAGGATTACCTACGAGCAGTACTTC.